This T cell receptor beta chain was recovered during a study of human T cells and chemical hapten exposure. Study information: The patients, most of them female, presented with alopecia areata, totalis or universalis.

This clonotype appeared a few times. Library preparation tagged each individual cDNA molecule with a unique molecular identifier. TCRdb called the RACE reads again in MiXCR, with one record for every CDR3 protein. The sample lists about 96,000 distinct CDR3 sequences, over 7.5% seen once, with 2% to 2.5% in the top ten. The sample's time point: patch test 2, 6 weeks after DPC sensitization. Treatment noted: therapeutic diphenylcyclopropenone sensitization with weekly scalp DPC. This CDR3 is 16 amino acids long. Germline loops: CDR1 SGHVS, CDR2 FQNEAQ. The germline V and J ends were trimmed by 3 bases and 0 bases, with 15 bases remaining between them.

Material: whole blood, obtained in connection with sensitization to the hapten diphenylcyclopropenone (DPC). J is TRBJ2-7 and V is TRBV7-8, with D possibly TRBD2 on 6 matching bases. This clonotype originated in a woman in her forties with alopecia areata. Some clones in this sample may be carry-over from other donors' samples. The DNA for the CDR3 is TGTGCCAGCAGCTTTTTGGGGGGATCTAGCTCCTACGAGCAGTACTTC. Its protein is CASSFLGGSSSYEQYF.